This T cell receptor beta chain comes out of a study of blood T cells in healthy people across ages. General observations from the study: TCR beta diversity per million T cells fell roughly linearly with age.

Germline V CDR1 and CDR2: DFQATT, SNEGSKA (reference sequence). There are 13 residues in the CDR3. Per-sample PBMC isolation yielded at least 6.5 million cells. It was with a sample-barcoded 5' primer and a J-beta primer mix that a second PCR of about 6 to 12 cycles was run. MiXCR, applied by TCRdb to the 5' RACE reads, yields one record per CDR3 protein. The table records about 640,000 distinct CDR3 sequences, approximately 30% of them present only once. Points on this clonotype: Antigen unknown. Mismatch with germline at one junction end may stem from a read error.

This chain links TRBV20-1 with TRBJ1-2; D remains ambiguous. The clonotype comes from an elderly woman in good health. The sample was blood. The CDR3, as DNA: TGCAGTACTTTGCGCGACGAGGACTATGGCCACACCTTC. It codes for CSTLRDEDYGHTF.